The source of this T cell receptor beta chain is a study of CD8 T cells in Susac syndrome. Germline CDR1 reads DFQATT; CDR2 reads SNEGSKA (reference sequence). The V and J ends lost 5 bases and 0 bases respectively, with 13 bases between them. This CDR3 region has 14 residues. TEMRA cells were enriched by FACS, and CD4+ and CD8+ T cells were negatively isolated. Random hexamers served to reverse transcribe about 0.45 to 1 ug RNA. TCRdb ran MiXCR on the immunoSEQ multiplex PCR reads and lists one entry per CDR3 protein. The sample consists of 150,000 or so distinct CDR3 sequences, over 85% of them appearing once.

The receptor's source is a human donor in good health. Material for sequencing was CD4+ T cells from PBMCs. V is TRBV20-1 and J is TRBJ1-1; perhaps TRBD1 as D (6 bases). CDR3 in DNA: TGCAGTGCTTCGACAGGCGTCATGAACACTGAAGCTTTCTTT. The encoded protein is CSASTGVMNTEAFF.